This TCR beta chain comes out of a study of blood T cells in healthy people across ages. Study observations and caveats: A conclusive naive versus antigen-experienced comparison was prevented by the unsorted PBMCs.

Concerning this clonotype itself: Its antigen is as yet unknown.

Through a sample-barcoded 5' primer and a J-beta primer mix, a second PCR was run for roughly 6 to 12 cycles. One entry per CDR3 protein results from TCRdb running MiXCR on the 5' RACE reads. This table has 1.2 million to 1.5 million distinct CDR3 sequences, roughly 64% appearing once. The germline gives CDR1 LGHNT, CDR2 FRNRAP. With V trimmed by 6 bases and J by 2 bases, 11 bases remained unmatched. The CDR3 consists of 16 residues. Sequenced input: blood. The J gene is TRBJ2-7, the V gene TRBV12-5; TRBD1 aligns across 9 bases. The receptor comes from a man aged 18 to 29 in good health. The CDR3 DNA follows: TGTGCTAGTGGAGGGACAGGGCAAGCCATCCCCTACGAGCAGTACTTC. It translates to CASGGTGQAIPYEQYF.